This TCR beta chain was recorded in a study of T cell repertoires in cytomegalovirus infection. TCRdb itself ran the reads through MiXCR, one entry per CDR3 protein. In the table there are fewer than 200,000 distinct CDR3 sequences, 8% to 10% of which are singletons. This clonotype was detected ten times or more. This CDR3 spans 14 amino acids. Germline V CDR1 and CDR2: SEHNR, FQNEAQ (reference sequence). With 1 base removed from V and 1 base from J, the gap between germline ends came to 7 bases. Sequenced input: PBMCs. The origin of this receptor is a human donor in good health (CMV status not recorded). Some clones in this sample may be carry-over from other donors' samples. The chain recombines TRBV7-9 with TRBJ1-1; no reliable D call. The CDR3 region has the DNA TGTGCCAGCAGCTTAGTACAGCCGAACACTGAAGCTTTCTTT. Its protein product is CASSLVQPNTEAFF.